The T cell receptor (beta chain) described here comes from a study of blood T cell repertoires in COVID-19. Across the study: Italy, Spain and the United States were the sources of the convalescent and acute COVID-19 samples. From T cells, B-cell-depleted T cells, or PBMCs came the material, which was cDNA or gDNA.

Recruitment covered roughly 24 US areas and drew participants whose ages spanned about 18 to 100 years. V trimming: 8 bases; J trimming: 3 bases; junction bases outside the gene matches: 9. In germline, CDR1 is MNHEY, CDR2 SVGAGI. The CDR3 extends over 14 amino acids. Sequencing used immunoSEQ multiplex PCR; TCRdb keeps in-frame clones, though not all of them. The repertoire has roughly 430,000 clones, roughly 84% of them found once; the top ten carry 1.2% to 1.5%. The sequence was obtained from a woman younger than 35 who had been exposed to COVID-19. Sequenced: PBMCs or T cells enriched from blood (not recorded which). This chain connects TRBV6-5 to TRBJ2-7; 8 bases fit TRBD2. Here the CDR3 reads CASGIMAGGYEQYF. The CDR3 DNA sequence: TGTGCCAGCGGCATAATGGCGGGAGGCTACGAGCAGTACTTC.